The 24 T cell receptor beta chains below all came from one sample that was sequenced in a study of shared clonotypes between healthy human individuals. Generated by immunoSEQ multiplex PCR, the TCRdb table keeps only in-frame clones and is missing some. The table has 2 million to 2.5 million clones, approximately 96% seen once. Sequenced sample: naive CD4+ T cells sorted from blood. Subset here: CD45RA+ positively selected. The receptors here all came from a young man in good health.

V usage is TRBV19 and J usage is TRBJ1-6; tentatively, D is TRBD1 (6 bases). The germline V gene has CDR1 LNHDA and CDR2 SQIVND (reference sequence). V was shortened by 7 bases and J by 0 bases, with 13 bases between the two germline ends. The CDR3 runs 16 residues. The CDR3 region is CASITQGSSYNSPLHF. CDR3 in DNA: TGTGCCAGTATCACACAGGGTAGCTCCTATAATTCACCCCTCCACTTT.

The V call is TRBV6-6, the J call TRBJ2-1; 9 bases map to TRBD1. Germline V gives CDR1 MNHNY, CDR2 SVGAGI (reference sequence). The CDR3 is 15 amino acids. Losses at the gene ends were 5 bases for V and 6 bases for J; bases not matched to a gene: 8. CDR3 residues: CASSPPGQGTNEQFF. In DNA, the CDR3 is TGTGCCAGCAGTCCTCCGGGACAGGGAACCAATGAGCAGTTCTTC.

The gene calls are TRBV6-5 and TRBJ2-5; 8 bases agree with TRBD2. The ends lost 2 bases at V and 7 bases at J; junction bases unmatched: 12. The CDR3 has 16 amino acids. Germline lookup yields CDR1 MNHEY and CDR2 SVGAGI. CDR3 in DNA: TGTGCCAGCAGTTACATGGACCCGGGCGGGGGGTCGACCCAGTACTTC. It encodes CASSYMDPGGGSTQYF.

This clone was found a few times. This chain connects TRBV2 to TRBJ1-5; D unresolved. V shed 7 bases and J shed 11 bases, with 12 bases lying between them. The CDR3 consists of 11 residues. Looked up from germline, CDR1 is SNHLY and CDR2 is FYNNEI. CDR3 in amino acids: CASTGSSTQHF. DNA for the CDR3: TGTGCCAGCACCGGATCCTCCACCCAGCATTTT. Full variable domain (outside the CDR3, taken from reference TRBV2 and TRBJ1-5): EPEVTQTPSHQVTQMGQEVILRCVPISNHLYFYWYRQILGQKVEFLVSFYNNEISEKSEIFDDQFSVERPDGSNFTLKIRSTKLEDSAMYFCASTGSSTQHFGDGTRLSIL.

The J gene is TRBJ2-7, the V gene TRBV21-1; the D call of TRBD2 is as the table states it, not checked on the DNA. TRBV21-1 is a pseudogene segment. The CDR3 length is 15 residues. CDR3 amino acids: CASSKGREEAYEQYF. The CDR3 DNA is TGTGCCAGCAGCAAAGGGAGGGAGGAAGCATACGAGCAGTACTTC.

The rearrangement joins TRBV2 to TRBJ2-2, with 8 bases that match TRBD1. Unmatched junction bases numbered 4, after V lost 6 bases and J lost 1 base. CDR1 is SNHLY, CDR2 FYNNEI, per germline. The CDR3 is 15 residues long. CDR3 nucleotide sequence: TGTGCCAGCAGGATCGGGACAGGGAACACCGGGGAGCTGTTTTTT. Translated, it gives CASRIGTGNTGELFF.

For this clone: Other DNA sequences within the sample encode an identical CDR3. V is TRBV2 and J is TRBJ2-7; D ambiguous. From germline, CDR1 is SNHLY and CDR2 FYNNEI. Trimming left V 5 bases short and J 0 bases short, with 2 bases between. There are 11 residues in the CDR3. This chain's CDR3 is CASSRSYEQYF. For the CDR3, the DNA is TGTGCCAGCAGTCGCTCCTACGAGCAGTACTTC.

The V call is TRBV7-6, the J call TRBJ2-3; 9 bases map to TRBD2. This CDR3 contains 17 residues. After removal of 3 bases from V and 1 base from J, the junction contained 8 bases not matched to a gene. Germline-derived CDR1 and CDR2 are SGHVS and FNYEAQ. The CDR3 coding sequence is TGTGCCAGCAGCTTTGGCCCCGGACTAGCGCGCACAGATACGCAGTATTTT. It translates to CASSFGPGLARTDTQYF. The full variable domain, with the rest looked up from reference TRBV7-6 and TRBJ2-3, is GAGVSQSPRYKVTKRGQDVALRCDPISGHVSLYWYRQALGQGPEFLTYFNYEAQQDKSGLPNDRFSAERPEGSISTLTIQRTEQRDSAMYRCASSFGPGLARTDTQYFGPGTRLTVL.

The chain's CDR3 is CAISGDSMKKLFF. Here the CDR3 DNA reads TGTGCCATCAGTGGGGACAGTATGAAGAAACTGTTTTTT. The genes are TRBV10-3 and TRBJ1-4; 7 nucleotides line up with TRBD1. CDR1 is ENHRY, CDR2 SYGVKD, per germline. Losses at the gene ends were 4 bases for V and 11 bases for J; bases not matched to a gene: 7. There are 13 residues in the CDR3.

The chain couples TRBV6-1 to TRBJ2-2, with D maybe TRBD2 (5 bases). CDR1 is MNHNS, CDR2 SASEGT, per germline. V lost 7 bases, J lost 1 base, and 10 bases lay in between. The CDR3 totals 14 residues. The CDR3, as DNA: TGTGCCAGCAACCCAGGAGGGAACACCGGGGAGCTGTTTTTT. Translation gives CASNPGGNTGELFF.

This sequence joins TRBV10-2 and TRBJ2-7, with 7 bases aligning to TRBD1. Germline V gene data show CDR1 as WSHSY and CDR2 as SAAADI. The ends lost 6 bases at V and 2 bases at J; junction bases unmatched: 7. This CDR3 has 14 residues. CDR3 bases: TGCGCCAGCAGGGCCCCCGGGACAGCCTACGAGCAGTACTTC. It yields the protein CASRAPGTAYEQYF.

The V gene is TRBV29-1, the J gene TRBJ1-5; 7 bases are shared with TRBD1. In germline, CDR1 is SQVTM, CDR2 ANQGSEA. The CDR3 totals 14 residues. Trimming took 6 bases from V and 2 from J; bases not matched to a gene: 7. CDR3 sequence: CSVLEGGGNQPQHF. For the CDR3, the DNA is TGCAGCGTCCTGGAAGGGGGCGGCAATCAGCCCCAGCATTTT.

V usage is TRBV30 and J usage is TRBJ2-7, with 8 bases identical to TRBD1. The CDR3 runs to 13 residues. CDR1 is GTSNPN, CDR2 SVGIG, per germline (reference sequence). V was clipped by 2 bases and J by 7 bases; unmatched bases: 7. CDR3 bases: TGTGCCTGGAGTCAAGGACAGGGAAGGGAGCAGTACTTC. Its protein is CAWSQGQGREQYF.

The chain links TRBV28 to TRBJ2-2, with 7 bases lining up with TRBD1. Per the germline V gene, CDR1 is MDHEN and CDR2 is SYDVKM. The trim removed 6 bases at V and 1 base at J, leaving 2 bases unmatched. The CDR3 extends over 14 amino acids. The CDR3: CASRRQGNTGELFF. The CDR3 DNA is TGTGCCAGCAGGAGACAGGGGAACACCGGGGAGCTGTTTTTT.

This chain links TRBV9 with TRBJ2-3; 12 nucleotides agree with TRBD2. The CDR3 covers 16 residues. The ends lost 4 bases at V and 4 bases at J; junction bases unmatched: 7. Germline CDR1 reads SGDLS; CDR2 reads YYNGEE. As DNA, the CDR3 is TGTGCCAGCAGCTCCCTAGCGGGGGGGCGATCAGATACGCAGTATTTT. This codes for CASSSLAGGRSDTQYF.

In this sample, this clone turned up once. This sequence joins TRBV5-6 and TRBJ2-3; D is ambiguous. Trimming left V 0 bases short and J 2 bases short, with 7 bases between. Germline values: CDR1 SGHDT, CDR2 YYEEEE. The CDR3 has 14 amino acids. The CDR3, as DNA: TGTGCCAGCAGCTTGGCTTTCCCCACAGATACGCAGTATTTT. This gives the protein CASSLAFPTDTQYF.

The chain uses TRBV2 and TRBJ1-2; TRBD1 matches 7 bases. Germline values: CDR1 SNHLY, CDR2 FYNNEI. V shed 4 bases and J 3 bases; nucleotides not matched to a gene: 5. This CDR3 is built from 14 residues. The CDR3 coding sequence is TGTGCCAGCAGTGGACAGGGTGGGGACTATGGCTACACCTTC. Protein: CASSGQGGDYGYTF.

The chain couples TRBV6-6 to TRBJ1-5; D call uncertain. Trimming took 6 bases from V and 2 from J, leaving 14 bases between them. Germline V gene data show CDR1 as MNHNY and CDR2 as SVGAGI (reference sequence). The CDR3 contains 15 residues. CDR3 sequence: CASSRPPEGNQPQHF. The DNA of the CDR3 is TGTGCCAGCAGCCGACCGCCAGAAGGCAATCAGCCCCAGCATTTT.

This chain uses TRBV6-5 with TRBJ2-1; possible D gene TRBD2, 6 bases. This CDR3 comprises 15 residues. V lost 0 bases to trimming and J lost 6 bases, with 12 bases between them. Germline CDR1 MNHEY, CDR2 SVGAGI. The CDR3: CASSYSAGRINEQFF. CDR3 nucleotides: TGTGCCAGCAGTTACTCCGCGGGACGCATCAATGAGCAGTTCTTC.

The chain has TRBV10-3 and TRBJ1-2; D gene ambiguous. The CDR3 has 17 residues. The germline V gene encodes CDR1 ENHRY and CDR2 SYGVKD. Trimming removed 0 bases from V and 2 bases from J, with 16 bases in between. Here the CDR3 DNA reads TGTGCCATCAGTGAGTCGAATATCGCCCCGATAAACTATGGCTACACCTTC. Encoded protein: CAISESNIAPINYGYTF.

The J gene is TRBJ2-7, the V gene TRBV18; 9 positions agree with TRBD2. V shed 6 bases, J shed 3 bases, and the junction held 15 bases outside the gene matches. The CDR3 spans 17 residues. Germline V gene sequence: CDR1 KGHSH, CDR2 LQKENI. The CDR3 DNA sequence: TGTGCCAGCTCTCCCTTAGTTAGCGGGAGTTCTATCTACGAGCAGTACTTC. Protein product: CASSPLVSGSSIYEQYF.

The chain employs TRBV7-2 and TRBJ1-5, with D possibly matching TRBD1 (6 bases). CDR3 length: 14 residues. The germline V and J ends were trimmed by 2 bases and 3 bases, with 8 bases remaining between them. Germline lookup yields CDR1 SGHTA and CDR2 FQGNSA. The DNA for the CDR3 is TGTGCCAGCAGCTTAAGGGACACCAATCAGCCCCAGCATTTT. Translation: CASSLRDTNQPQHF.

The CDR3 reads CASSTRRGPLMIEKLFF. CDR3 nucleotides: TGTGCCAGCAGCACCCGCAGGGGGCCCCTTATGATTGAAAAACTGTTTTTT. V gene TRBV7-9 combines with J gene TRBJ1-4; 8 positions agree with TRBD1. The CDR3 consists of 17 residues. The ends lost 5 bases at V and 7 bases at J; junction bases unmatched: 15. CDR1 and CDR2 from the germline V gene are SEHNR and FQNEAQ (reference sequence).

The chain carries TRBV27 and TRBJ2-3; no reliable D call. Trimming took off 0 bases at V and 6 bases at J, with 10 bases between the two ends. Looked up from germline, CDR1 is MNHEY and CDR2 is SMNVEV (reference sequence). The CDR3 runs to 14 residues. The CDR3 nucleotides read TGTGCCAGCAGTTTATCGCCCCAGTTGGATACGCAGTATTTT. The encoded protein is CASSLSPQLDTQYF.